What follows are 27 T cell receptor beta chains derived from one specimen sequenced in a study of T cells in Graves' hyperthyroidism and ophthalmopathy. Amplification yielded TCR beta CDR3 regions, with RNA transcripts as the source. An initial round of RT-PCR targeting the TCR CDR3 relied on the HTBI primer set. A single record per CDR3 protein comes from TCRdb applying MiXCR to the multiplex PCR reads. Of hundreds of thousands of distinct CDR3 sequences listed, roughly 15% are singletons. The specimen sequenced was blood. The receptors derive from a woman in her 40s with Graves' hyperthyroidism.

This clonotype has at least ten counts. The gene calls are TRBV6-1 and TRBJ2-1; 11 bases map to TRBD2. With V trimmed by 6 bases and J by 7 bases, 8 bases remained unmatched. CDR3 length: 15 amino acids. The germline CDR1 and CDR2 sequences are MNHNS and SASEGT. The CDR3 DNA sequence: TGTGCCAGCAGCTGGGGACTAGCGGTTGCTAATGAGCAGTTCTTC. Translating gives CASSWGLAVANEQFF.

This chain links TRBV20-1 with TRBJ2-1; 8 bases line up with TRBD2. The trim removed 0 bases at V and 5 bases at J, leaving 9 bases unmatched. Germline lookup yields CDR1 DFQATT and CDR2 SNEGSKA (reference sequence). The CDR3 is 16 residues long. CDR3 loop: CSAREGGAGAHNEQFF. For the CDR3, the DNA is TGCAGTGCTAGAGAAGGGGGAGCGGGAGCGCACAATGAGCAGTTCTTC.

Ten or more counts support this clonotype. The CDR3 DNA follows: TGCAGTGCTAGGTTGCCGGGAAGGGAGACCCAGTACTTC. Translation gives CSARLPGRETQYF. The gene calls are TRBV20-1 and TRBJ2-5; D perhaps matches TRBD2 (5 bases). This CDR3 region has 13 residues. CDR1 and CDR2 from the germline V gene are DFQATT and SNEGSKA (reference sequence). V lost 3 bases and J lost 5, with 13 bases in between.

In this sample, this clonotype turned up a few times. The rearrangement joins TRBV6-1 to TRBJ1-5; TRBD1 matches 10 bases. This CDR3 spans 15 amino acids. With 7 bases clipped from V and 11 bases from J, the junction kept 14 bases outside the gene matches. Germline-derived CDR1 and CDR2 are MNHNS and SASEGT. Written as DNA, the CDR3 is TGTGCCAGCACCCCTGGACAGGGGGGACCCCCGACCCAGCATTTT. It is translated as CASTPGQGGPPTQHF.

Regarding this clonotype: A much larger clone lies a single base off, so this may be a read error. This chain uses TRBV9 with TRBJ2-5; D is tentatively TRBD1 or TRBD2 (5 bases each). Per the germline V gene, CDR1 is SGDLS and CDR2 is YYNGEE. V dropped 0 bases and J dropped 1 base, with 7 bases sitting between them. This CDR3 has 14 residues. The CDR3: CASSVGDRQETQYF. Here the CDR3 DNA reads TGTGCCAGCAGCGTAGGGGACCGCCAAGAGACCCAGTACTTC. Drawing the rest from reference TRBV9 and TRBJ2-5, the complete variable domain is DSGVTQTPKHLITATGQRVTLRCSPRSGDLSVYWYQQSLDQGLQFLIQYYNGEERAKGNILERFSAQQFPDLHSELNLSSLELGDSALYFCASSVGDRQETQYFGPGTRLLVL.

The V and J genes are TRBV18 and TRBJ1-4; no definite D call. Germline CDR1 and CDR2: KGHSH and LQKENI. The germline V and J ends were trimmed by 6 bases and 1 base, with 15 bases remaining between them. This CDR3 contains 16 residues. CDR3 coding DNA: TGTGCCAGCTCCCAGAAAAACGGAGTAACTAATGAAAAACTGTTTTTT. Its protein is CASSQKNGVTNEKLFF.

This clonotype was seen many times. This rearrangement joins TRBV12-3 or TRBV12-4 to TRBJ2-7; 8 bases agree with TRBD1. V was clipped by 3 bases and J by 1 base; unmatched bases: 14. The CDR3 is 18 residues long. CDR3 DNA: TGTGCCAGCAGTTTTAGGGGAAAATGGGGACAGGAATCCTACGAGCAGTACTTC. Amino acid sequence: CASSFRGKWGQESYEQYF.

The chain has TRBV2 and TRBJ2-3; TRBD1 agrees at 10 bases. V was clipped by 6 bases and J by 6 bases; unmatched bases: 18. CDR3 length equals 18 residues. Germline V gene data show CDR1 as SNHLY and CDR2 as FYNNEI. In DNA form, the CDR3 reads TGTGCCAGCAGCAACCGCCTGACACGGGACAGGGGAAGGGATACGCAGTATTTT. It encodes CASSNRLTRDRGRDTQYF.

DNA for the CDR3: TGTGCCAGTAGGACACGCGGGAGTCCCTACGAGCAGTACTTC. Translated, it gives CASRTRGSPYEQYF. This sequence joins TRBV19 and TRBJ2-7; 7 bases agree with TRBD2. V lost 6 bases, J lost 2 bases, and 7 bases stayed unmatched. Germline lookup yields CDR1 LNHDA and CDR2 SQIVND (reference sequence). The CDR3 contains 14 residues.

This clonotype appeared many times. The genes are TRBV12-3 or TRBV12-4 and TRBJ1-5; 11 nucleotides match TRBD1. CDR3 size: 14 residues. Trimming cost V 6 bases and J 5 bases; bases outside gene matches: 3. The CDR3 sequence: CASSRDRGDQPQHF. CDR3 bases: TGTGCCAGCAGCCGGGACAGGGGGGATCAGCCCCAGCATTTT.

This clonotype occurred a few times. The chain has TRBV3-1 and TRBJ2-2; D possibly corresponds to TRBD1 (5 bases). The CDR3 contains 16 residues. In germline, CDR1 is LGHDT, CDR2 YNNKEL (reference sequence). V lost 0 bases to trimming and J lost 1 base, with 9 bases between them. CDR3 residues: CASSQDRGGNTGELFF. The CDR3 DNA reads TGTGCCAGCAGCCAAGATAGGGGCGGGAACACCGGGGAGCTGTTTTTT. Together with reference TRBV3-1 and TRBJ2-2, the CDR3 gives the full variable domain: DTAVSQTPKYLVTQMGNDKSIKCEQNLGHDTMYWYKQDSKKFLKIMFSYNNKELIINETVPNRFSPKSPDKAHLNLHINSLELGDSAVYFCASSQDRGGNTGELFFGEGSRLTVL.

This clonotype was recorded a few times. The chain is built from TRBV29-1 and TRBJ2-1, with unresolved D. The germline V gene has CDR1 SQVTM and CDR2 ANQGSEA. This CDR3 has 13 residues. V was pared by 4 bases and J by 1 base, with 8 bases between. The CDR3 reads CSVARWSYNEQFF. As DNA, the CDR3 is TGCAGCGTTGCCAGGTGGTCCTACAATGAGCAGTTCTTC.

This clonotype came up a few times. V and J are TRBV20-1 and TRBJ2-4; 9 bases are shared with TRBD1. Germline CDR1 and CDR2: DFQATT and SNEGSKA (reference sequence). This CDR3 spans 14 amino acids. The junction had 2 bases not matched to a gene; V was cut back by 5 bases and J by 0 bases. CDR3 bases: TGCAGTGCTCAGGACAGGGGAGCCAAAAACATTCAGTACTTC. Translation: CSAQDRGAKNIQYF.

This clonotype was observed a few times. This rearrangement joins TRBV6-5 to TRBJ2-1; D not resolved. CDR1 is MNHEY and CDR2 is SVGAGI in the germline V gene. V was clipped by 2 bases and J by 0 bases, with 14 bases between them. This CDR3 contains 17 residues. The chain's CDR3 is CASSYRTLLGSYNEQFF. CDR3 coding DNA: TGTGCCAGCAGTTACCGCACACTACTCGGCTCCTACAATGAGCAGTTCTTC.

This clonotype appeared many times. V gene TRBV28 combines with J gene TRBJ1-2; D may be TRBD1 (5 bases). In germline, CDR1 is MDHEN, CDR2 SYDVKM. Deletions cut 6 bases from V and 7 bases from J, with 18 bases between. The CDR3 length is 14 residues. CDR3 protein: CASSKQRGTVGYTF. In DNA, the CDR3 is TGTGCCAGCAGCAAACAGAGAGGGACCGTTGGCTACACCTTC.

The V and J genes are TRBV9 and TRBJ2-7; 8 nucleotides align to TRBD1. Trimming took 2 bases from V and 0 from J; bases not matched to a gene: 4. This CDR3 has 15 residues. The germline V gene has CDR1 SGDLS and CDR2 YYNGEE. The CDR3 spells CASSVGQASSYEQYF. CDR3 DNA: TGTGCCAGCAGCGTGGGACAGGCGAGCTCCTACGAGCAGTACTTC.

This clonotype was found many times. The rearrangement joins TRBV30 to TRBJ2-5, with 7 bases aligning to TRBD2. The CDR3 is 12 amino acids. Germline CDR1 and CDR2: GTSNPN and SVGIG (reference sequence). V lost 4 bases, J lost 1 base, and 0 bases stayed unmatched. CDR3 sequence reads: CAWTSGQETQYF. CDR3 DNA: TGTGCCTGGACTAGCGGCCAAGAGACCCAGTACTTC.

The chain uses TRBV27 and TRBJ1-4; D might be TRBD1 (5 bases). V lost 4 bases and J 4 bases, leaving 13 bases between the germline ends. CDR1 is MNHEY, CDR2 SMNVEV, per germline (reference sequence). The CDR3 covers 15 residues. The CDR3 DNA sequence: TGTGCCAGCAGTTGGAGGGGATCTGGTAATGAAAAACTGTTTTTT. It is translated as CASSWRGSGNEKLFF.

The chain joins TRBV11-2 to TRBJ2-7; 8 bases match TRBD1. Germline CDR1 is SGHAT and CDR2 is FQNNGV. The V gene end was trimmed by 3 bases and the J gene end by 9 bases; junction bases not matched to a gene: 7. The CDR3 loop spans 13 amino acids. CDR3 sequence reads: CASSFGQGATQYF. CDR3 nucleotide sequence: TGTGCCAGCAGCTTTGGGCAGGGGGCAACGCAGTACTTC.

The chain is built from TRBV19 and TRBJ2-3; D gene unclear. The V end was cut by 5 bases, the J end by 4 bases, with 19 bases between. This CDR3 comprises 16 residues. CDR1 and CDR2 (germline): LNHDA, SQIVND (reference sequence). CDR3 sequence (DNA): TGTGCCAGTAGTCCCACTGAAGCTGGGTCCGCAGATACGCAGTATTTT. Protein product: CASSPTEAGSADTQYF.

This clonotype was detected many times. V gene TRBV20-1 combines with J gene TRBJ2-6, with D unclear. The CDR3 totals 15 residues. Germline V gives CDR1 DFQATT, CDR2 SNEGSKA (reference sequence). Trimming shortened V by 7 bases and J by 1 base, and 14 bases separated the two germline ends. Here the CDR3 DNA reads TGCAGTGGATGGTCCTTGGAGTCTGGGGCCAACGTCCTGACTTTC. This encodes CSGWSLESGANVLTF.

The sample holds a few counts of this clonotype. The chain employs TRBV10-3 and TRBJ1-1; no reliable D call. Trimming left V 3 bases short and J 2 bases short, with 13 bases between. Germline CDR1 reads ENHRY; CDR2 reads SYGVKD. The CDR3 contains 15 residues. CDR3 region: CAISDREGGNTEAFF. The CDR3 coding sequence is TGTGCCATCAGTGACCGGGAGGGTGGAAACACTGAAGCTTTCTTT.

Details on this clonotype: The germline gene is not matched at one end of the junction; a read error may be the cause. The V and J genes are TRBV7-2 and TRBJ2-1; 11 positions match TRBD2. Germline CDR1 and CDR2: SGHTA and FQGNSA. The length of the CDR3 is 16 residues. CDR3 residues: CASRTPVGSGRDEQLF. CDR3 bases: TGTGCCAGCAGGACTCCCGTTGGTAGCGGGAGGGATGAGCAGCTCTTC.

The chain uses TRBV6-1 and TRBJ1-2; D possibly corresponds to TRBD1 (6 bases). Trimming removed 7 bases at V and 7 bases at J, with 19 bases between. CDR3 length: 14 residues. Germline V gene lookup returns CDR1 MNHNS and CDR2 SASEGT. The CDR3: CASKSGVIGAGYTF. CDR3 coding DNA: TGTGCCAGCAAATCAGGGGTGATTGGTGCTGGCTACACCTTC.

The chain recombines TRBV27 with TRBJ2-1, with TRBD2 identical over 7 bases. J gave up 12 bases and V 2 bases, and 7 bases lay outside the gene matches. This CDR3 comprises 13 residues. CDR1 MNHEY and CDR2 SMNVEV come from the germline V gene (reference sequence). This CDR3 is CASSLRGSDRQFF. CDR3 nucleotides: TGTGCCAGCAGTTTACGCGGGAGTGACCGGCAGTTCTTC.

This clonotype was seen a handful of times. The chain combines TRBV4-1 with TRBJ1-4, with no clear D. The CDR3 runs 14 residues. V dropped 3 bases and J dropped 13 bases, with 18 bases sitting between them. Germline V gene lookup returns CDR1 MGHRA and CDR2 YSYEKL. CDR3 nucleotides: TGCGCCAGCAGCCAGTTCGAAGGCCCTCATTCACTGTTTTTT. Its protein is CASSQFEGPHSLFF.

Only a few counts were recorded for this clonotype. The chain couples TRBV6-1 to TRBJ2-3; D is ambiguous. V was trimmed by 1 base and J by 0 bases, leaving 11 bases between them. This CDR3 region has 16 residues. Germline V CDR1 and CDR2: MNHNS, SASEGT. CDR3 residues: CASSEDPGSSTDTQYF. For the CDR3, the DNA is TGTGCCAGCAGTGAAGACCCCGGCTCTAGCACAGATACGCAGTATTTT.